One and the same sample provided the 13 T cell receptor beta chains below, sequenced in a study of human T cells and chemical hapten exposure (dated by TCRdb to about 2021). Libraries came from RACE. TCRdb lists the instrument as NextSeq 500. TCRdb handled the public reads itself, with Q25 trimming in fastp and clone calling in MiXCR, and kept productive beta chains. A single entry per CDR3 protein holds the most common genes and DNA from its merged rows. The sample data list about 81,000 distinct CDR3 sequences, and about 10% of these were observed just once. Together, the top ten hold 2.5% of the sample. The sample's time point label, in plain terms: patch test 2, 6 weeks after DPC sensitization. The meaning of the sample's treatment or condition label: therapeutic diphenylcyclopropenone sensitization with weekly scalp DPC. Sample: whole blood, taken in connection with sensitization to the hapten diphenylcyclopropenone (DPC). Source of these receptors: a woman aged 25 to 45 with alopecia areata. Some clones in this sample may be carry-over from other donors' samples.

This chain joins TRBV28 and TRBJ1-2; D may be TRBD1 (5 bases). The CDR3 is 14 residues long. Germline values: CDR1 MDHEN, CDR2 SYDVKM. V shed 3 bases and J shed 4 bases, with 12 bases lying between them. CDR3 region: CASSFGGFSYGYTF. DNA for the CDR3: TGTGCCAGCAGTTTTGGGGGGTTCTCCTATGGCTACACCTTC.

This chain uses TRBV19 with TRBJ1-2; 8 bases match TRBD1. The V and J ends lost 6 bases and 0 bases, in that order; junction bases with no gene match: 12. The CDR3 covers 17 residues. Per germline, CDR1 LNHDA and CDR2 SQIVND (reference sequence). Written as DNA, the CDR3 is TGTGCCAGTAGATTGACAGGGGCGCCTGGGGCTAACTATGGCTACACCTTC. This gives the protein CASRLTGAPGANYGYTF.

This clonotype was seen ten or more times. This sequence joins TRBV6-1 and TRBJ1-4, with a possible D match to TRBD1 (5 bases). CDR3 length: 16 amino acids. Trimming removed 6 bases at V and 6 bases at J, with 20 bases between. Looked up from germline, CDR1 is MNHNS and CDR2 is SASEGT. In DNA, the CDR3 is TGTGCCAGCAGGGACCGGGGCTCGGGGGAGTATGAAAAACTGTTTTTT. Its protein is CASRDRGSGEYEKLFF.

This clonotype occurred a few times. This chain uses TRBV9 with TRBJ2-3; TRBD2 agrees at 10 bases. V lost 4 bases and J lost 2; bases outside the gene matches: 13. The CDR3 has 18 amino acids. The V gene's germline CDR1 is SGDLS and CDR2 YYNGEE. This chain's CDR3 is CASSIRSSGGKYTDTQYF. For the CDR3, the DNA is TGTGCCAGCAGCATTCGGTCTAGCGGGGGAAAATACACAGATACGCAGTATTTT.

At least ten counts were recorded for this clonotype. This CDR3 is CASSQEGLAEQPLYF. CDR3 nucleotides: TGCGCCAGCAGCCAGGAGGGACTAGCGGAGCAGCCTCTTTATTTT. The chain combines TRBV5-1 with TRBJ2-3; TRBD2 matches 11 bases. With V trimmed by 4 bases and J by 15 bases, 16 bases remained unmatched. The CDR3 sequence is 15 residues long. CDR1 is SGHRS and CDR2 is YFSETQ in the germline V gene. The full variable domain, rest sourced from reference TRBV5-1 and TRBJ2-3, is KAGVTQTPRYLIKTRGQQVTLSCSPISGHRSVSWYQQTPGQGLQFLFEYFSETQRNKGNFPGRFSGRQFSNSRSEMNVSTLELGDSALYLCASSQEGLAEQPLYFGPGTRLTVL.

This clonotype was seen many times. The gene calls are TRBV11-2 and TRBJ1-3, with a weak D call TRBD1 (6 bases). The CDR3 is 17 amino acids. V was clipped by 8 bases and J by 0 bases, with 20 bases between them. The germline gives CDR1 SGHAT, CDR2 FQNNGV. The CDR3 region has the DNA TGTGCCAGCCGATCGTTGCGTCAGGGGAGCTCTGGAAACACCATATATTTT. Amino acid sequence: CASRSLRQGSSGNTIYF.

In this sample, this clonotype turned up many times. The chain couples TRBV6-5 to TRBJ1-1, with 9 bases that match TRBD1. CDR1 and CDR2 from the germline V gene are MNHEY and SVGAGI. Trimming took 6 bases from V and 0 from J; bases not matched to a gene: 11. CDR3 size: 17 residues. DNA for the CDR3: TGTGCCAGCAGATCTACCGGGACAGGGTTAATGAACACTGAAGCTTTCTTT. Translating gives CASRSTGTGLMNTEAFF.

There are a few counts of this clonotype. V gene TRBV5-1 combines with J gene TRBJ1-1, with unresolved D. Per germline, CDR1 SGHRS and CDR2 YFSETQ. Trimming removed 5 bases at V and 5 bases at J, with 13 bases between. The CDR3 has 13 amino acids. CDR3 loop: CASSRRGETEAFF. CDR3 nucleotide sequence: TGCGCCAGCAGTCGGCGTGGGGAAACTGAAGCTTTCTTT.

Ten or more counts support this clonotype. This rearrangement joins TRBV11-3 to TRBJ1-2; D perhaps matches TRBD1 (5 bases). Between the trimmed V and J ends, which lost 5 bases and 5 bases, there was a span of 9 bases. This CDR3 is 12 amino acids long. The germline CDR1 and CDR2 sequences are SGHNT and YENEEA. The CDR3 protein is CASSGGTYGYTF. The CDR3, as DNA: TGTGCCAGCAGCGGAGGGACTTATGGCTACACCTTC.

The rearrangement links TRBV6-2 or TRBV6-3 to TRBJ1-4; the D is unclear. The V end lost 7 bases, the J end lost 4 bases, and 13 bases lay between the germline ends. The CDR3 contains 14 residues. Per the germline V gene, CDR1 is MNHEY and CDR2 is SVGEGT. CDR3 bases: TGTGCCAGCACCTATGGGCGGCGTAATGAAAAACTGTTTTTT. It is translated as CASTYGRRNEKLFF.

This clonotype was seen more than once but under ten times. The chain recombines TRBV28 with TRBJ1-1; D is unclear. Deletions cut 6 bases from V and 5 bases from J, with 19 bases between. Germline V gives CDR1 MDHEN, CDR2 SYDVKM. There are 15 residues in the CDR3. The chain's CDR3 is CASSLTGNRRTEAFF. The CDR3 bases are TGTGCCAGCAGCCTTACGGGGAACCGGAGAACTGAAGCTTTCTTT.

Ten or more counts support this clonotype. The chain joins TRBV10-3 to TRBJ2-2; D possibly corresponds to TRBD1 (5 bases). With 6 bases removed from V and 6 bases from J, the gap between germline ends came to 5 bases. Germline CDR1 and CDR2: ENHRY and SYGVKD. The CDR3 length is 11 residues. The CDR3: CAIRGPGELFF. CDR3 nucleotides: TGTGCCATCAGGGGGCCCGGGGAGCTGTTTTTT.

This clonotype was recorded at least ten times. The rearrangement joins TRBV7-8 to TRBJ2-2; 8 nucleotides line up with TRBD2. The V segment lost 1 base and the J segment 7 bases; nucleotides outside the gene matches: 5. This CDR3 region has 15 residues. The V gene's germline CDR1 is SGHVS and CDR2 FQNEAQ. For the CDR3, the DNA is TGTGCCAGCAGCTTAGTTAGCGGGATTAACGGGGAGCTGTTTTTT. It yields the protein CASSLVSGINGELFF. Full variable domain (outside the CDR3, taken from reference TRBV7-8 and TRBJ2-2): GAGVSQSPRYKVAKRGQDVALRCDPISGHVSLFWYQQALGQGPEFLTYFQNEAQLDKSGLPSDRFFAERPEGSVSTLKIQRTQQEDSAVYLCASSLVSGINGELFFGEGSRLTVL.